This is a list of T cell receptor beta chains from one sample in a study of T cell repertoires in cytomegalovirus infection. TCRdb re-derived calls from the reads in MiXCR, one entry per CDR3 protein. The sample lists about 310,000 distinct CDR3 sequences; roughly a sixth were seen once. Sequencing was performed on PBMCs. The receptor source for this set is a human donor in good health (CMV status not recorded). Some clones in this sample may be carry-over from other donors' samples. CDR3s include the opening cysteine and the closing phenylalanine or tryptophan. D genes are given only for firm matches. The size entry is marked missing in some rows and otherwise reads once, few, many or a size class.

V gene: TRBV20-1; D gene: TRBD1; J gene: TRBJ1-1; clone size: few; CDR3 DNA: TGCAGTGCTAGAGCTGGACAGGGGGCTAGCTCTGAAGCTTTCTTT; CDR3 protein: CSARAGQGASSEAFF
V gene: TRBV7-2; D gene: .; J gene: TRBJ2-7; clone size: many; CDR3 DNA: TGTGCCAGCAGCTTGGGGATGGAGATGAGCTACGAGCAGTACTTC; CDR3 protein: CASSLGMEMSYEQYF
V gene: TRBV2; D gene: .; J gene: TRBJ1-5; clone size: .; CDR3 DNA: TGTGCCAGCAGTGCGGACGATCAGTCCCAGCATTTT; CDR3 protein: CASSADDQSQHF
V gene: TRBV2; D gene: TRBD2; J gene: TRBJ2-5; clone size: few; CDR3 DNA: TGTGCCAGAAGCCACGGGACTAGCGGGGGGCCTCATCAAGAAGAGACCCAGTACTTC; CDR3 protein: CARSHGTSGGPHQEETQYF
V gene: TRBV12-3/TRBV12-4; D gene: TRBD1; J gene: TRBJ2-1; clone size: .; CDR3 DNA: TGTGCCAGCAGTTTAGGCTCAGGGGGCGTCGGCAATGAGCAGTTCTTC; CDR3 protein: CASSLGSGGVGNEQFF
V gene: TRBV7-3; D gene: TRBD2; J gene: TRBJ2-1; clone size: few; CDR3 DNA: TGTGCCAGCAGCCTAACCCCGTCCCTAGCGGGGGTGGGCTACAATGAGCAGTTCTTC; CDR3 protein: CASSLTPSLAGVGYNEQFF
V gene: TRBV6-1; D gene: TRBD1; J gene: TRBJ2-2; clone size: .; CDR3 DNA: TGTGCCAGCGGTACGACAGGGGTTAACGCCGGGGAGCTGTTTTTT; CDR3 protein: CASGTTGVNAGELFF
V gene: TRBV9; D gene: .; J gene: TRBJ2-7; clone size: few; CDR3 DNA: TGTGCCAGCAGCGTAGATTGGGAAAGCTCCTACGAGCAGTACTTC; CDR3 protein: CASSVDWESSYEQYF
V gene: TRBV4-1; D gene: TRBD1; J gene: TRBJ1-4; clone size: .; CDR3 DNA: TGCGCCAGCAGCCAGCCAGGGGGCCGAACTAATGAAAAACTGTTTTTT; CDR3 protein: CASSQPGGRTNEKLFF
V gene: TRBV20-1; D gene: .; J gene: TRBJ1-1; clone size: .; CDR3 DNA: TGCAGTGCTAGAGATGGGCCCGACGGGAACACTGAAGCTTTCTTT; CDR3 protein: CSARDGPDGNTEAFF
V gene: TRBV18; D gene: .; J gene: TRBJ2-5; clone size: .; CDR3 DNA: TGTGCCAGCTCACACCTGGGCGAGGATGAGACCCAGTACTTC; CDR3 protein: CASSHLGEDETQYF
V gene: TRBV25-1; D gene: TRBD2; J gene: TRBJ2-3; clone size: .; CDR3 DNA: TGTGCCAGCAGTGAGCCACGGGGAGGGCGCGCAGATACGCAGTATTTT; CDR3 protein: CASSEPRGGRADTQYF
V gene: TRBV6-5; D gene: .; J gene: TRBJ1-5; clone size: many; CDR3 DNA: TGTGCCAGCAGTTACTCGATCCCGGGGGATCAGCCCCAGCATTTT; CDR3 protein: CASSYSIPGDQPQHF
V gene: TRBV7-8; D gene: TRBD1; J gene: TRBJ1-5; clone size: many; CDR3 DNA: TGTGCCAGCAGCCTAATGCGTGGGACAGTAAATAACAATCAGCCCCAGCATTTT; CDR3 protein: CASSLMRGTVNNNQPQHF
V gene: TRBV7-6; D gene: .; J gene: TRBJ2-7; clone size: few; CDR3 DNA: TGTGCCAGCAGCTTAGGGGCAGGGCAACCCTACGAGCAGTACTTC; CDR3 protein: CASSLGAGQPYEQYF
V gene: TRBV7-9; D gene: TRBD2; J gene: TRBJ2-3; clone size: many; CDR3 DNA: TGTGCCAGCAGCCCTAGCGGGGGGGGCCTGAATACGCAGTATTTT; CDR3 protein: CASSPSGGGLNTQYF
V gene: TRBV11-3; D gene: .; J gene: TRBJ2-2; clone size: many; CDR3 DNA: TGTGCCAGCAGCTTAGGGGACGGGGAGCTGTTTTTT; CDR3 protein: CASSLGDGELFF
V gene: TRBV7-9; D gene: .; J gene: TRBJ2-2; clone size: .; CDR3 DNA: TGTGCCAGCAGCTTTACGGGGCAGTCGAACACCGGGGAGCTGTTTTTT; CDR3 protein: CASSFTGQSNTGELFF